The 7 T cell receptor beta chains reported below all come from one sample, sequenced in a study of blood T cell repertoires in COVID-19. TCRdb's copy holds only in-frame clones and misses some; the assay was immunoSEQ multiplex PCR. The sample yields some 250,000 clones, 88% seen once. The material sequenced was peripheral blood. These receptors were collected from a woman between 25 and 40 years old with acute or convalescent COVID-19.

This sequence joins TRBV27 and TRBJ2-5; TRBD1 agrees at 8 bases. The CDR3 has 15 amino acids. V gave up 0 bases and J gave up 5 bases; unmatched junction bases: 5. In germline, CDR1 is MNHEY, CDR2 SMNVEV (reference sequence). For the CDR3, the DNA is TGTGCCAGCAGTTTATCCAGGGGGCGTACGGAGACCCAGTACTTC. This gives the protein CASSLSRGRTETQYF.

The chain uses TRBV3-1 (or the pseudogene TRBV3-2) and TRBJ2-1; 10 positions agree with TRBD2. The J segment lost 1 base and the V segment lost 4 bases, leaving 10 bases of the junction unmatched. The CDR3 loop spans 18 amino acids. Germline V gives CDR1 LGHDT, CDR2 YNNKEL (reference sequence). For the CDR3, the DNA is TGTGCCAGCAGCCGTGATTTAGCGGGAGGCCCTTCCTACAATGAGCAGTTCTTC. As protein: CASSRDLAGGPSYNEQFF.

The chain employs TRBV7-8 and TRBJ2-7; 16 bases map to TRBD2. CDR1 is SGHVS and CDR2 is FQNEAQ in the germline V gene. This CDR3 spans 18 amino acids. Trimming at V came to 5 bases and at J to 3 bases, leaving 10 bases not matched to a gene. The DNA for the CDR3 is TGTGCCAGCAGCACCACTGGGACTAGCGGGAGGGTGTACTACGAGCAGTACTTC. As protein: CASSTTGTSGRVYYEQYF.

The CDR3 DNA sequence: TGCAGCGTCCCCCGGGGTATGAACACTGAAGCTTTCTTT. Protein product: CSVPRGMNTEAFF. This chain joins TRBV29-1 and TRBJ1-1, with D hard to call. V was shortened by 6 bases and J by 0 bases, with 11 bases between the two germline ends. The germline V gene has CDR1 SQVTM and CDR2 ANQGSEA. The CDR3 is 13 amino acids.

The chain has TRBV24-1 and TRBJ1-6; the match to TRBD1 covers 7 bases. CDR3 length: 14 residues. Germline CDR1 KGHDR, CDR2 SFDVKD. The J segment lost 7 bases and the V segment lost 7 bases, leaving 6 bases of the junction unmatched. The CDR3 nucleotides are TGTGCCACCAGGTCGGGACAGCTCAATTCACCCCTCCACTTT. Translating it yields CATRSGQLNSPLHF.

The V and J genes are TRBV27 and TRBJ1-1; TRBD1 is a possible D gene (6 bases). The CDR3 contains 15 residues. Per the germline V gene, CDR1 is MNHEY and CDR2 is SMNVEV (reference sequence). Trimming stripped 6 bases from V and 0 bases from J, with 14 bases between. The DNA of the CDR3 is TGTGCCAGCAGGGCCGGGACAACTTTGAACACTGAAGCTTTCTTT. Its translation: CASRAGTTLNTEAFF.

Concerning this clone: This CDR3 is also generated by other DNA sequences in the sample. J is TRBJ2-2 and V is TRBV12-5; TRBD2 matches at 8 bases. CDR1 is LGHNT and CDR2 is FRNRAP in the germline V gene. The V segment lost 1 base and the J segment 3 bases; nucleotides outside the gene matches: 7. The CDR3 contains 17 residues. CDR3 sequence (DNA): TGTGCTAGTGGTTTGGCGGGGACGGGGGGGTACACCGGGGAGCTGTTTTTT. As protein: CASGLAGTGGYTGELFF. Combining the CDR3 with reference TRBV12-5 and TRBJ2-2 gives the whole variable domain DARVTQTPRHKVTEMGQEVTMRCQPILGHNTVFWYRQTMMQGLELLAYFRNRAPLDDSGMPKDRFSAEMPDATLATLKIQPSEPRDSAVYFCASGLAGTGGYTGELFFGEGSRLTVL.